These 19 T cell receptor beta chains share one sample of origin, sequenced in a study of blood T cell repertoires in COVID-19. Generated by immunoSEQ multiplex PCR, the TCRdb table keeps only in-frame clones and is missing some. The sample holds fewer than 200,000 clones, 85% seen once. Sequenced input: peripheral blood. The receptors derive from a human donor with acute or convalescent COVID-19. The donor label of this sample is uncertain.

This chain links TRBV9 with TRBJ1-1; 8 nucleotides line up with TRBD1. Germline loops: CDR1 SGDLS, CDR2 YYNGEE. V trimming: 4 bases; J trimming: 0 bases; junction bases outside the gene matches: 14. CDR3 size: 18 residues. For the CDR3, the DNA is TGTGCCAGCAGCCCCCGGACAGGGTGGCCATTTTTGAACACTGAAGCTTTCTTT. It translates to CASSPRTGWPFLNTEAFF.

The chain links TRBV9 to TRBJ2-1; a possible D gene is TRBD2 (6 bases). CDR3 length: 15 amino acids. Germline CDR1 reads SGDLS; CDR2 reads YYNGEE. Trimming stripped 3 bases from V and 9 bases from J, with 19 bases between. The CDR3 nucleotides read TGTGCCAGCAGCGAGTCGGAGACTAGTTTGAGTGAGCAGTTCTTC. This translates into CASSESETSLSEQFF.

The rearrangement joins TRBV3-1 (or the pseudogene TRBV3-2) to TRBJ1-5; TRBD1 aligns across 7 bases. Germline CDR1 LGHDT, CDR2 YNNKEL (reference sequence). Losses at the gene ends were 4 bases for V and 3 bases for J; bases not matched to a gene: 3. The CDR3 is 14 amino acids. The chain's CDR3 is CASSLRGTNQPQHF. The CDR3 nucleotides read TGTGCCAGCAGCCTCAGGGGGACCAATCAGCCCCAGCATTTT.

The chain uses TRBV19 and TRBJ2-1; 7 nucleotides align to TRBD2. The CDR3 extends over 13 amino acids. V was clipped by 7 bases and J by 6 bases; unmatched bases: 6. Germline values: CDR1 LNHDA, CDR2 SQIVND (reference sequence). In nucleotides, the CDR3 is TGTGCCAGTACGCGGGGGATTATCAATGAGCAGTTCTTC. Translated, it gives CASTRGIINEQFF.

This clone was counted ten times or more. The V and J genes are TRBV11-3 and TRBJ1-2, with D possibly TRBD1 on 6 matching bases. CDR3 length equals 14 residues. Looked up from germline, CDR1 is SGHNT and CDR2 is YENEEA. The germline V and J ends were trimmed by 4 bases and 5 bases, with 14 bases remaining between them. As DNA, the CDR3 is TGTGCCAGCAGCTCAGCTAGGACAGAATATGGCTACACCTTC. This translates into CASSSARTEYGYTF.

CDR3 protein: CASSESGQGAYGYTF. The CDR3 coding sequence is TGCGCCAGCAGTGAGTCGGGACAGGGCGCTTATGGCTACACCTTC. This sequence joins TRBV10-2 and TRBJ1-2; 9 positions match TRBD1. The CDR3 sequence is 15 residues long. J was trimmed by 5 bases and V by 0 bases; bases with no gene match: 4. Germline CDR1 and CDR2: WSHSY and SAAADI.

The chain links TRBV7-2 to TRBJ2-7; D perhaps matches TRBD2 (5 bases). The CDR3 is made up of 14 amino acids. The ends were cut back, 7 bases at V and 1 base at J, with 14 bases in the middle. Germline lookup yields CDR1 SGHTA and CDR2 FQGNSA. DNA of the CDR3: TGTGCCAGCATGCCCCCGGGATATTCCTACGAGCAGTACTTC. Its translation: CASMPPGYSYEQYF.

The CDR3 sequence: CASSHREEAGGRTGELFF. DNA for the CDR3: TGTGCCAGCAGCCATCGAGAGGAAGCGGGGGGGCGGACCGGGGAGCTGTTTTTT. The genes are TRBV3-1 (or the pseudogene TRBV3-2) and TRBJ2-2; TRBD2 agrees at 10 bases. Germline lookup yields CDR1 LGHDT and CDR2 YNNKEL (reference sequence). The length of the CDR3 is 18 residues. After removal of 3 bases from V and 5 bases from J, the junction contained 12 bases not matched to a gene.

The rearrangement joins TRBV5-1 to TRBJ1-4, with D uncertain. Germline values: CDR1 SGHRS, CDR2 YFSETQ. This CDR3 spans 14 amino acids. With 0 bases removed from V and 0 bases from J, the gap between germline ends came to 3 bases. The CDR3 here is CASSLGATNEKLFF. The CDR3 nucleotides are TGCGCCAGCAGCTTGGGAGCAACTAATGAAAAACTGTTTTTT.

The chain combines TRBV9 with TRBJ1-5; unclear D gene. V lost 4 bases and J 1 base, leaving 12 bases between the germline ends. This CDR3 spans 15 amino acids. Per the germline V gene, CDR1 is SGDLS and CDR2 is YYNGEE. CDR3 sequence: CASSPHPFSNQPQHF. The DNA for the CDR3 is TGTGCCAGCAGCCCACACCCTTTCAGCAATCAGCCCCAGCATTTT.

The chain joins TRBV28 to TRBJ2-3, with a possible D match to TRBD2 (5 bases). Trimming took off 5 bases at V and 4 bases at J, with 7 bases between the two ends. The CDR3 runs to 12 residues. Germline CDR1 MDHEN, CDR2 SYDVKM. Here the CDR3 reads CASSRRADTQYF. The CDR3 DNA is TGTGCCAGCAGTCGGCGGGCAGATACGCAGTATTTT.

The chain combines TRBV30 with TRBJ2-4, with a possible D match to TRBD2 (5 bases). Germline V gene data show CDR1 as GTSNPN and CDR2 as SVGIG (reference sequence). The CDR3 is 16 amino acids. V gave up 0 bases and J gave up 0 bases, with 12 bases separating them. The CDR3 coding sequence is TGTGCCTGGAGTGTAGGCGGCAGCGGAGCCAAAAACATTCAGTACTTC. This sequence encodes CAWSVGGSGAKNIQYF.

The chain recombines TRBV5-6 with TRBJ2-1, with 7 positions matching TRBD2. The V segment lost 3 bases and the J segment 4 bases; nucleotides outside the gene matches: 10. CDR1 and CDR2 from the germline V gene are SGHDT and YYEEEE. The CDR3 runs 16 residues. The CDR3 loop is CASSSLSRDYYNEQFF. The CDR3 bases are TGTGCCAGCAGCTCCCTCTCCCGGGACTATTACAATGAGCAGTTCTTC.

Here the CDR3 reads CASSQFPSGGAGADTQYF. CDR3 bases: TGCGCCAGCAGCCAATTCCCTAGCGGGGGGGCAGGGGCAGATACGCAGTATTTT. The chain recombines TRBV4-1 with TRBJ2-3; TRBD2 aligns across 12 bases. After removal of 2 bases from V and 4 bases from J, the junction contained 10 bases not matched to a gene. This CDR3 contains 18 residues. From germline, CDR1 is MGHRA and CDR2 YSYEKL.

This clone occurred once. The germline gene is not matched at one end of the junction; a read error may be the cause. The chain carries TRBV9 and TRBJ2-1, with 9 bases identical to TRBD2. The CDR3 is 17 amino acids. CDR1 is SGDLS and CDR2 is YYNGEE in the germline V gene. The CDR3 protein is CPSSVQPRGGAGDEQFF. In DNA form, the CDR3 reads TGTCCCAGCAGCGTACAACCTCGCGGGGGGGCCGGGGATGAGCAGTTCTTC.

The table lists this clone with a few counts. The rearrangement joins TRBV6-6 to TRBJ1-6; 9 nucleotides match TRBD1. Per germline, CDR1 MNHNY and CDR2 SVGAGI (reference sequence). The junction had 10 bases not matched to a gene; V was cut back by 5 bases and J by 14 bases. CDR3 length: 14 residues. This CDR3 reads CASSPQGAPVTLHF. The CDR3, as DNA: TGTGCCAGCAGTCCACAGGGGGCGCCGGTGACCCTCCACTTT.

The genes are TRBV5-6 and TRBJ2-3, with D perhaps matching TRBD2 (6 bases). The CDR3 runs to 15 residues. V lost 0 bases, J lost 4 bases, and 12 bases lay in between. The germline CDR1 and CDR2 sequences are SGHDT and YYEEEE. The CDR3 bases are TGTGCCAGCAGCTTGGAGGCCGGGGGTCCAGATACGCAGTATTTT. This codes for CASSLEAGGPDTQYF.

This chain connects TRBV2 to TRBJ2-2, with D unclear. Germline V gene data show CDR1 as SNHLY and CDR2 as FYNNEI. Deletions cut 6 bases from V and 6 bases from J, with 17 bases between. The CDR3 runs to 15 residues. CDR3 in amino acids: CASRELNPNSGELFF. CDR3 nucleotide sequence: TGTGCCAGCAGGGAGTTGAACCCTAACTCCGGGGAGCTGTTTTTT.

This clone was seen only a few times. The V and J genes are TRBV7-9 and TRBJ1-2; 8 positions match TRBD1. The V segment lost 4 bases and the J segment 7 bases; nucleotides outside the gene matches: 11. CDR3 size: 15 residues. CDR1 is SEHNR and CDR2 is FQNEAQ in the germline V gene (reference sequence). CDR3 amino acids: CASSWGDRGEFGYTF. The CDR3 region has the DNA TGTGCCAGCAGCTGGGGCGACAGGGGAGAGTTTGGCTACACCTTC.